Listed here are 11 T cell receptor beta chains from one sample, sequenced in a study of blood T cells in healthy people across ages. The authors ran a second PCR of 7 to 11 cycles using a sample-barcoded 5' primer and a J-beta primer mix. TCRdb reprocessed the 5' RACE reads via MiXCR and lists one record per CDR3 protein. The sample shows around 1,000,000 distinct CDR3 sequences, 35% to 40% of them seen only once. The material sequenced was blood. The source of these receptors is a man younger than 30 in good health.

This sequence joins TRBV14 and TRBJ1-4, with 9 nucleotides matching TRBD1. Trimming removed 5 bases from V and 7 bases from J; junction bases left unmatched: 5. The germline V gene encodes CDR1 SGHDN and CDR2 FVKESK. The CDR3 is 14 residues long. The CDR3 coding sequence is TGTGCCAGCAGCTGGACAGGGGCCGGTGAAAAACTGTTTTTT. It translates to CASSWTGAGEKLFF.

The chain links TRBV12-3 or TRBV12-4 to TRBJ1-5; D gene uncertain. There are 15 residues in the CDR3. V was clipped by 6 bases and J by 4 bases, with 16 bases between them. The CDR3: CASSPDGPPNQPQHF. For the CDR3, the DNA is TGTGCCAGCAGCCCCGATGGACCCCCGAATCAGCCCCAGCATTTT.

This rearrangement joins TRBV20-1 to TRBJ1-5; D unresolved. Germline assignment: CDR1 DFQATT and CDR2 SNEGSKA (reference sequence). Trimming left V 0 bases short and J 4 bases short, with 7 bases between. CDR3 length equals 13 residues. DNA for the CDR3: TGCAGTGCTAGAGATCCCCTAAATCAGCCCCAGCATTTT. Encoded protein: CSARDPLNQPQHF.

DNA for the CDR3: TGTGCCAGTAGTGACGCTCTACTAGGGGATACGCAGTATTTT. This codes for CASSDALLGDTQYF. The chain has TRBV19 and TRBJ2-3; TRBD2 is a possible D gene (5 bases). CDR3 size: 14 residues. V lost 5 bases and J lost 6, with 15 bases in between. The V gene's germline CDR1 is LNHDA and CDR2 SQIVND (reference sequence).

The V gene is TRBV20-1, the J gene TRBJ2-2; TRBD1 agrees at 7 bases. Germline-derived CDR1 and CDR2 are DFQATT and SNEGSKA (reference sequence). V shed 3 bases and J 3 bases; nucleotides not matched to a gene: 4. This CDR3 comprises 14 residues. CDR3 in amino acids: CSASEGQYTGELFF. CDR3 DNA sequence: TGCAGTGCTAGTGAGGGACAGTACACCGGGGAGCTGTTTTTT.

This clonotype was seen at least ten times. V usage is TRBV9 and J usage is TRBJ2-1; 9 bases are shared with TRBD1. Unmatched junction bases numbered 7, after V lost 4 bases and J lost 8 bases. This CDR3 has 14 residues. Germline loops: CDR1 SGDLS, CDR2 YYNGEE. CDR3 DNA sequence: TGTGCCAGCAGCTTACGGGACAGGGTCGATGAGCAGTTCTTC. Residues: CASSLRDRVDEQFF.

Worth noting for this clonotype: It is unclear where the CDR3 begins or ends on the DNA, so no DNA is shown, and the CDR3 is as TCRdb lists it. V gene TRBV15 combines with J gene TRBJ2-6; TRBD2 is the table's D call and was not checked against the DNA. Germline CDR1 is LNHNV and CDR2 is YYDKDF (reference sequence). The CDR3 spans 21 residues, counting both ends. The CDR3 is CATSRDRVSSPLHFGANVLTF.

V gene TRBV20-1 combines with J gene TRBJ2-1; 9 bases fit TRBD2. The CDR3 has 18 amino acids. V dropped 4 bases and J dropped 1; count of bases not matched to a gene: 14. Looked up from germline, CDR1 is DFQATT and CDR2 is SNEGSKA (reference sequence). The CDR3 nucleotides are TGCAGTGCTACGCCCGTGTCGGCGGGGGGGACGTCCTACAATGAGCAGTTCTTC. It codes for CSATPVSAGGTSYNEQFF.

J is TRBJ1-5 and V is TRBV7-2; 10 positions agree with TRBD1. V lost 3 bases and J lost 2; bases outside the gene matches: 4. From germline, CDR1 is SGHTA and CDR2 FQGNSA. The CDR3 has 16 residues. CDR3 region: CASSFFGTGGNQPQHF. DNA for the CDR3: TGTGCCAGCAGCTTTTTCGGGACAGGGGGCAATCAGCCCCAGCATTTT.

The gene calls are TRBV1 and TRBJ1-6; the table gives TRBD1 as D, unverified against the DNA. TRBV1 corresponds to a pseudogene. The CDR3 spans 18 residues. The DNA for the CDR3 is TGCACCAGCAGCCAACGGACAGGGAAGAAACCTTATAATTCACCCCTCCACTTT. It yields the protein CTSSQRTGKKPYNSPLHF.

Ten or more counts support this clonotype. The chain recombines TRBV4-3 with TRBJ2-5, with D possibly being TRBD2 (6 bases). The CDR3 consists of 17 residues. Germline loops: CDR1 LGHNA, CDR2 YSLEER. V was trimmed by 2 bases and J by 5 bases, leaving 21 bases between them. The CDR3 DNA reads TGCGCCAGCAGCCAATCCGGGAGTACAGAAGGTAGCGAGACCCAGTACTTC. It translates to CASSQSGSTEGSETQYF.